This TCR beta chain was profiled in a study of T cells after yellow fever vaccination. This clonotype has only a few counts. The antigen remains unidentified. The study, taken as a whole, reports: Compared with primary, the secondary response was weaker and peaked at day 5, not 15.

TCRdb used MiXCR to reprocess the 5' RACE reads, holding one entry per CDR3 protein. Among about 330,000 distinct CDR3 sequences listed, about 4% were seen once. Sequencing was performed on PBMCs, taken 5 days after the yellow fever booster vaccination. This TCR derives from a young man who received the YFV17D yellow fever vaccine.

CDR3: CASSYGAQWIETQYF. CDR3 sequence (DNA): TGTGCCAGCAGTTACGGCGCTCAGTGGATTGAGACCCAGTACTTC. The chain recombines TRBV6-2 or TRBV6-3 with TRBJ2-5, with D unclear. Germline-derived CDR1 and CDR2 are MNHEY and SVGEGT. V was trimmed by 2 bases and J by 5 bases, leaving 15 bases between them. The CDR3 runs to 15 residues.